This TCR beta chain appears in the sequencing data of a study of shared clonotypes between healthy human individuals. Whole-study context: The cohort comprised a couple of women and a few men. Their ages spanned 18 to 49 years.

Overall study results and limits: Among four donors, approximately 5% of naive CD4 clonotypes were found in common. Sampling included only blood; tissue repertoires likely differ.

This clone came up once. No antigen is known for it. Naive CD8 isolation took CD45RO-negative cells positively selected for CCR7 and excluded terminally differentiated effector memory CD45RA+ cells. J lost 6 bases, V lost 2 bases, and 6 bases had no gene match. This CDR3 contains 16 residues. Germline assignment: CDR1 MNHEY and CDR2 SVGAGI. Each cell subset's genomic DNA was divided evenly among several immunoSEQ plates. Clones were sequenced by immunoSEQ multiplex PCR, and TCRdb holds only the in-frame ones, with some missing. The data contain about 820,000 clones, about 91% of them seen just once; the ten biggest clones take up nearly 25%.

This receptor was identified in a man aged 25 to 40 in good health. The chain combines TRBV6-5 with TRBJ2-7, with TRBD2 identical over 14 bases. The material sequenced was naive CD8+ T cells sorted from blood. CDR3 amino acids: CASSYDQGLAGVEQYF. CDR3 in DNA: TGTGCCAGCAGTTACGACCAGGGACTAGCGGGAGTCGAGCAGTACTTC.